The 23 T cell receptor beta chains below were found in one sample sequenced in a study of Graves' ophthalmopathy and Graves' hyperthyroidism. Amplification targeted the TCR beta CDR3 regions, with RNA transcripts as the source material. Second-round multiplex PCR followed a first-round RT-PCR using HTBI primers. TCRdb analysed the multiplex PCR reads with MiXCR anew, one entry per CDR3 protein. This table has over a million distinct CDR3 sequences, 35% to 40% appearing once. Sequenced: peripheral blood or thyroid tissue (not recorded which). The receptors derive from an adult man with Graves' hyperthyroidism.

This clonotype was found many times. The chain combines TRBV12-3 or TRBV12-4 with TRBJ1-1, with D possibly matching TRBD1 (5 bases). This CDR3 has 11 amino acids. V gave up 11 bases and J gave up 1 base, with 8 bases separating them. CDR3 DNA: TGTGCCGCTGGGGGGAACACTGAAGCTTTCTTT. Translation gives CAAGGNTEAFF.

The chain links TRBV7-3 to TRBJ2-7; no clear D. V lost 3 bases and J 7 bases, leaving 16 bases between the germline ends. The CDR3 runs to 14 residues. Germline CDR1 SGHTA, CDR2 FQGTGA. The DNA of the CDR3 is TGTGCCAGCAGCTTTTCGGACGACACTGGGGAGCAGTACTTC. Protein: CASSFSDDTGEQYF.

This clonotype was counted ten times or more. The CDR3 nucleotides read TGCAGCGTTGAGGTTTCAGGACCCTACGAGCAGTACTTC. This sequence encodes CSVEVSGPYEQYF. The genes are TRBV29-1 and TRBJ2-7; D not certain. V was cut by 3 bases and J by 2 bases, with 11 bases left in between. CDR1 and CDR2 (germline): SQVTM, ANQGSEA. The CDR3 runs to 13 residues.

This clonotype was detected many times. This chain links TRBV19 with TRBJ2-7; 9 nucleotides align to TRBD2. The junction had 7 bases not matched to a gene; V was cut back by 3 bases and J by 4 bases. The germline V gene has CDR1 LNHDA and CDR2 SQIVND (reference sequence). This CDR3 has 15 residues. CDR3 sequence reads: CASSMSSGTAYEQYF. In nucleotides, the CDR3 is TGTGCCAGTAGTATGTCTAGCGGGACGGCGTACGAGCAGTACTTC. Supplemented by reference TRBV19 and TRBJ2-7, the full variable domain reads DGGITQSPKYLFRKEGQNVTLSCEQNLNHDAMYWYRQDPGQGLRLIYYSQIVNDFQKGDIAEGYSVSREKKESFPLTVTSAQKNPTAFYLCASSMSSGTAYEQYFGPGTRLTVT.

Many counts were recorded for this clonotype. The chain combines TRBV13 with TRBJ2-7, with 11 bases lining up with TRBD2. Per germline, CDR1 PRHDT and CDR2 FYEKMQ (reference sequence). This CDR3 contains 14 residues. Trimming removed 5 bases from V and 4 bases from J; junction bases left unmatched: 4. CDR3 protein: CASSLGLAEYEQYF. CDR3 DNA: TGTGCCAGCAGCCTGGGACTAGCGGAATACGAGCAGTACTTC.

At least ten counts were recorded for this clonotype. The chain couples TRBV20-1 to TRBJ2-7; 11 bases align to TRBD2. The junction had 3 bases not matched to a gene; V was cut back by 3 bases and J by 2 bases. This CDR3 is built from 14 residues. The germline V gene encodes CDR1 DFQATT and CDR2 SNEGSKA (reference sequence). The CDR3 DNA follows: TGCAGTGCTAGTCCACTAGCGGGGGCCTACGAGCAGTACTTC. Encoded protein: CSASPLAGAYEQYF.

The table lists this clonotype with a few counts. The chain recombines TRBV4-3 with TRBJ2-7; D is perhaps TRBD2 (6 bases). Germline loops: CDR1 LGHNA, CDR2 YSLEER. The CDR3 consists of 16 residues. V gave up 1 base and J gave up 6 bases, with 19 bases separating them. CDR3 amino acids: CASSQVGGRRDGEQYF. As DNA, the CDR3 is TGCGCCAGCAGCCAAGTTGGAGGGCGGCGCGATGGCGAGCAGTACTTC.

This clonotype was found many times. The V and J genes are TRBV7-9 and TRBJ2-7; D is perhaps TRBD1 (6 bases). V was shortened by 3 bases and J by 3 bases, with 9 bases between the two germline ends. Germline values: CDR1 SEHNR, CDR2 FQNEAQ (reference sequence). This CDR3 is built from 13 residues. CDR3 sequence (DNA): TGTGCCAGCAGCTTGCCCAGGGGCTACGAGCAGTACTTC. Translation gives CASSLPRGYEQYF.

In regard to this clonotype: This could be a read error, since a much larger clone is one nucleotide away. This chain connects TRBV7-2 to TRBJ2-6; no clear D. Germline CDR1 reads SGHTA; CDR2 reads FQGNSA. The CDR3 runs to 16 residues. The CDR3 protein is CASGLYSGSGANVLTF. The CDR3 nucleotides read TGTGCCAGCGGCTTATATTCCGGGTCGGGGGCCAACGTCCTGACTTTC.

The V and J genes are TRBV12-3 or TRBV12-4 and TRBJ2-5; perhaps TRBD2 as D (5 bases). The CDR3 has 13 amino acids. The V and J ends lost 5 bases and 7 bases respectively, with 14 bases between them. The CDR3 loop reads CASSLGIEGTQYF. In nucleotides, the CDR3 is TGTGCCAGCAGTCTCGGGATAGAAGGGACCCAGTACTTC.

This clonotype was detected ten times or more. This chain joins TRBV29-1 and TRBJ2-7, with D possibly being TRBD1 or TRBD2 (5 bases each). The CDR3 runs 14 residues. CDR1 SQVTM and CDR2 ANQGSEA come from the germline V gene. Trimming stripped 4 bases from V and 3 bases from J, with 16 bases between. The CDR3 DNA sequence: TGCAGCGTTGTAGAGGGGCGCGTTTTCTACGAGCAGTACTTC. The encoded protein is CSVVEGRVFYEQYF.

This clonotype appeared a single time. This may be a read error, as it is one base from a much larger clone. Since no conserved phenylalanine or tryptophan closes the CDR3, a read error is the likely cause. Because the CDR3's place on the DNA is in doubt, the DNA is left out and the CDR3 is given as listed by TCRdb. The J gene is TRBJ1-3, the V gene TRBV15; the table gives TRBD1 as D, unverified against the DNA. Germline CDR1 reads LNHNV; CDR2 reads YYDKDF (reference sequence). Inclusive of both ends, the CDR3 amounts to 17 amino acids. CDR3 sequence reads: CATSRSRVGASGNTVYL.

The table lists this clonotype with many counts. The rearrangement links TRBV20-1 to TRBJ2-5; 8 nucleotides match TRBD2. Germline V gene data show CDR1 as DFQATT and CDR2 as SNEGSKA (reference sequence). The CDR3 consists of 13 residues. Germline trimming cut 3 bases from V and 4 bases from J; bases unmatched to any gene: 4. CDR3 DNA sequence: TGCAGTGCTAGCACTCTAGCGGGAGAGACCCAGTACTTC. Residues: CSASTLAGETQYF.

In its sample, this clonotype was seen many times. The chain employs TRBV14 and TRBJ1-1, with TRBD1 matching 7 bases. The CDR3 covers 15 residues. Losses at the gene ends were 1 base for V and 5 bases for J; bases not matched to a gene: 7. Germline V CDR1 and CDR2: SGHDN, FVKESK. For the CDR3, the DNA is TGTGCCAGCAGCCAAGGGGCAGGGGGTTGGACTGAAGCTTTCTTT. Translation: CASSQGAGGWTEAFF.

This clonotype was observed a few times. The chain recombines TRBV7-9 with TRBJ1-4, with a weak D call TRBD1 (5 bases). Germline loops: CDR1 SEHNR, CDR2 FQNEAQ (reference sequence). This CDR3 is built from 14 residues. Trimming pared 1 base from V and 7 bases from J, leaving 10 bases between. CDR3 region: CASSLVREGEKLFF. The DNA of the CDR3 is TGTGCCAGCAGCTTAGTCAGGGAGGGTGAAAAACTGTTTTTT.

Ten or more counts support this clonotype. J is TRBJ2-7 and V is TRBV20-1; D may be TRBD2 (5 bases). The CDR3 is 13 residues long. V was clipped by 3 bases and J by 3 bases, with 12 bases between them. The germline V gene encodes CDR1 DFQATT and CDR2 SNEGSKA (reference sequence). CDR3 in amino acids: CSARGEGVYEQYF. The CDR3 DNA reads as TGCAGTGCTAGGGGAGAAGGTGTCTACGAGCAGTACTTC.

This clonotype was counted ten times or more. The genes are TRBV7-2 and TRBJ2-2, with 7 bases lining up with TRBD2. Germline V gene lookup returns CDR1 SGHTA and CDR2 FQGNSA. J gave up 3 bases and V 5 bases, and 6 bases lay outside the gene matches. CDR3 length: 15 residues. CDR3 nucleotides: TGTGCCAGCAGCCGGGCCCTAGCGGACACCGGGGAGCTGTTTTTT. Translating gives CASSRALADTGELFF. Full variable domain (outside the CDR3, taken from reference TRBV7-2 and TRBJ2-2): GAGVSQSPSNKVTEKGKDVELRCDPISGHTALYWYRQSLGQGLEFLIYFQGNSAPDKSGLPSDRFSAERTGGSVSTLTIQRTQQEDSAVYLCASSRALADTGELFFGEGSRLTVL.

This clonotype was counted at least ten times. The CDR3 DNA reads TGTGCCAGCAGACCTCTAGCGACTAGCGGGGGACAAGAGACCCAGTACTTC. It codes for CASRPLATSGGQETQYF. The chain couples TRBV7-2 to TRBJ2-5, with 12 bases fitting TRBD2. This CDR3 has 17 residues. V lost 6 bases and J lost 2; bases outside the gene matches: 10. Germline-derived CDR1 and CDR2 are SGHTA and FQGNSA.

V and J are TRBV29-1 and TRBJ2-7, with 9 bases that match TRBD1. The V gene end was trimmed by 6 bases and the J gene end by 7 bases; junction bases not matched to a gene: 10. The germline V gene encodes CDR1 SQVTM and CDR2 ANQGSEA. This CDR3 contains 13 residues. The CDR3 reads CSVRGTGRDEQYF. The CDR3 DNA follows: TGCAGCGTGCGAGGGACAGGGCGGGATGAGCAGTACTTC.

The chain joins TRBV10-3 to TRBJ1-6; 7 nucleotides agree with TRBD1. The CDR3 covers 16 residues. Trimming removed 2 bases from V and 9 bases from J; junction bases left unmatched: 10. Germline CDR1 reads ENHRY; CDR2 reads SYGVKD. The CDR3 DNA follows: TGTGCCATCAGTGAGGCCCCAGGAGGGGGCGGTTCACCCCTCCACTTT. This translates into CAISEAPGGGGSPLHF.

The rearrangement joins TRBV29-1 to TRBJ2-7, with D perhaps matching TRBD1 or TRBD2 (6 bases each). V was pared by 8 bases and J by 6 bases, with 14 bases between. The CDR3 runs to 11 residues. Per germline, CDR1 SQVTM and CDR2 ANQGSEA. The CDR3 DNA is TGCAGCTTAGGGGGACTGTCCGAGCAGTACTTC. Translated, it gives CSLGGLSEQYF.

The chain carries TRBV6-2 or TRBV6-3 and TRBJ2-7; TRBD1 might be the D (5 bases). The length of the CDR3 is 16 residues. V lost 4 bases, J lost 4 bases, and 20 bases lay in between. Looked up from germline, CDR1 is MNHEY and CDR2 is SVGEGT. The DNA for the CDR3 is TGTGCCAGCAGTTTCCAGTTTCAGGGTGGATCATACGAGCAGTACTTC. It encodes CASSFQFQGGSYEQYF.

V usage is TRBV5-8 and J usage is TRBJ2-7, with D perhaps TRBD1 (6 bases). V lost 2 bases and J lost 3, with 15 bases in between. The CDR3 covers 15 residues. Germline assignment: CDR1 SGHTS and CDR2 YDEGEE. The CDR3 nucleotides are TGTGCCAGCAGCTTACAGGGTGGGGATAGCTACGAGCAGTACTTC. Translation: CASSLQGGDSYEQYF.